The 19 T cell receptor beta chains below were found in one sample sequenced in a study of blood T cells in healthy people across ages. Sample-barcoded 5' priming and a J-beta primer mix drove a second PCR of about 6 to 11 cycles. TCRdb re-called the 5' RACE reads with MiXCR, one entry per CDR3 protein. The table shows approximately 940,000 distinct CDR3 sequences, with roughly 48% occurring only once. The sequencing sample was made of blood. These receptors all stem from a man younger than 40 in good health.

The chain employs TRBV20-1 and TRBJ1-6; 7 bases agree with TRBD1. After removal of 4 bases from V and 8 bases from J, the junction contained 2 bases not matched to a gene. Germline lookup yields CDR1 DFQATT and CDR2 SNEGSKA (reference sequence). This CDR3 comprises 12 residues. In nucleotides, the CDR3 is TGCAGTGCTAAAACAGGGGATTCACCCCTCCACTTT. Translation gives CSAKTGDSPLHF.

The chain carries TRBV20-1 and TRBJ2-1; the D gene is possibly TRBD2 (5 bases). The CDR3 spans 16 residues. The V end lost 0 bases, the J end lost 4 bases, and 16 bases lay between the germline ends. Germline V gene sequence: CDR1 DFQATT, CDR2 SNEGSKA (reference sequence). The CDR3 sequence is CSARDPARGLYNEQFF. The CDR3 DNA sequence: TGCAGTGCTAGAGATCCGGCTCGAGGGTTATACAATGAGCAGTTCTTC.

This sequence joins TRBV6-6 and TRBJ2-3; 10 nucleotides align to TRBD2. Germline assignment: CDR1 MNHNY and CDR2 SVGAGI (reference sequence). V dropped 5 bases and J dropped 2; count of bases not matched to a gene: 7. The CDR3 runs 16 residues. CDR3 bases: TGTGCCAGCAGTCCTAGCGGGGGACTATACACAGATACGCAGTATTTT. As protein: CASSPSGGLYTDTQYF.

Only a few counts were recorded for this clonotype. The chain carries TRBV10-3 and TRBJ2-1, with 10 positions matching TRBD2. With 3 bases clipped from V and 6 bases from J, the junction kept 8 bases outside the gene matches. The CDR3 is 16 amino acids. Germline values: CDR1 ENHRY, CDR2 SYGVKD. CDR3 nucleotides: TGTGCCATCAGTGATCGGGTAGCGGGGGGCCTCAATGAGCAGTTCTTC. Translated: CAISDRVAGGLNEQFF.

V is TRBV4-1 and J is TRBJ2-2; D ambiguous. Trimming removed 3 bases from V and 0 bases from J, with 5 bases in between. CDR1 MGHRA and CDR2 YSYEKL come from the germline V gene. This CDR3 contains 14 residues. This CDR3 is CASSHGPNTGELFF. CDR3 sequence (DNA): TGCGCCAGCAGCCATGGACCGAACACCGGGGAGCTGTTTTTT.

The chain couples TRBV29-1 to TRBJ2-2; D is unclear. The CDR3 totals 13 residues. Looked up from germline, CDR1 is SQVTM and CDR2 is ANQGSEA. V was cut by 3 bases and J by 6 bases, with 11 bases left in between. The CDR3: CSVDVIGSGELFF. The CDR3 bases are TGCAGCGTTGATGTGATCGGATCCGGGGAGCTGTTTTTT.

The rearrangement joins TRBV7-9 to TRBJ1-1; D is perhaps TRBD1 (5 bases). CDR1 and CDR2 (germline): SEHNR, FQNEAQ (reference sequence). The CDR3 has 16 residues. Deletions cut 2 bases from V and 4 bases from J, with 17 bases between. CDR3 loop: CASSLPRDRIGTEAFF. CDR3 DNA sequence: TGTGCCAGCAGCTTACCCCGGGACCGGATTGGCACTGAAGCTTTCTTT.

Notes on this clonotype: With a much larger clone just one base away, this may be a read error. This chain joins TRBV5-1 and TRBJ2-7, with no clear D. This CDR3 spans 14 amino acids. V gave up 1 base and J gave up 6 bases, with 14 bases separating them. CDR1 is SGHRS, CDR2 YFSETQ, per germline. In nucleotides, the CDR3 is TGCGCCAGCAGCTTGTACTGGAAGGCCTGCGAGCAGTACTTC. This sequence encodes CASSLYWKACEQYF.

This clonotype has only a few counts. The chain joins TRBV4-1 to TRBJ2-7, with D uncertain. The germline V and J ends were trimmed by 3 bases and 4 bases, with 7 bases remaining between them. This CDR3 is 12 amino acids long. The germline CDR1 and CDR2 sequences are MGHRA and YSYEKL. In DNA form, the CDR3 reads TGCGCCAGCAGCCATGGTGAATACGAGCAGTACTTC. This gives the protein CASSHGEYEQYF.

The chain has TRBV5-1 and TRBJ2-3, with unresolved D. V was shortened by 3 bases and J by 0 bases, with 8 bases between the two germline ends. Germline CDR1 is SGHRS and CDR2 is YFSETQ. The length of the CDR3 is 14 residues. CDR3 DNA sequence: TGCGCCAGCAGCTCCGAGCCTAGCACAGATACGCAGTATTTT. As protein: CASSSEPSTDTQYF.

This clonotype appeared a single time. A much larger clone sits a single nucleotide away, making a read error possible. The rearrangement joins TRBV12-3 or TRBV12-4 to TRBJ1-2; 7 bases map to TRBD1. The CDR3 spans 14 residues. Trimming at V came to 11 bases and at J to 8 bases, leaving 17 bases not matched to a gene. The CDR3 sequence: CACAPRQGTSGYTF. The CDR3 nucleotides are TGTGCCTGCGCTCCCAGACAGGGAACCAGCGGCTACACCTTC.

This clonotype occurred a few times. The CDR3 here is CASSADPGPSTEAFF. Here the CDR3 DNA reads TGTGCCAGCAGCGCGGATCCAGGGCCCTCCACTGAAGCTTTCTTT. The chain links TRBV7-6 to TRBJ1-1, with D maybe TRBD1 (5 bases). Trimming left V 5 bases short and J 4 bases short, with 17 bases between. The CDR3 is 15 residues long. Germline CDR1 reads SGHVS; CDR2 reads FNYEAQ.

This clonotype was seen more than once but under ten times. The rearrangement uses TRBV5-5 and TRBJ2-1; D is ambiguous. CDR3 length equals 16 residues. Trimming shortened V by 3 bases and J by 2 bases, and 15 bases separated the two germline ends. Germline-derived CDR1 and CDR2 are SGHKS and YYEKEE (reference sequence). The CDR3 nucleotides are TGTGCCAGCAGCTCCCGGGTAGGGCAGCCCTACAATGAGCAGTTCTTC. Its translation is CASSSRVGQPYNEQFF.

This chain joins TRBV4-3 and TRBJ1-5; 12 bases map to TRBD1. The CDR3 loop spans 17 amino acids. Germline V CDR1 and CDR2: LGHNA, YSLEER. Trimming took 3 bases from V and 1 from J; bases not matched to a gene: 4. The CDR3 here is CASSQGTGGLSNQPQHF. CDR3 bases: TGCGCCAGCAGCCAGGGGACAGGGGGCCTGAGCAATCAGCCCCAGCATTTT.

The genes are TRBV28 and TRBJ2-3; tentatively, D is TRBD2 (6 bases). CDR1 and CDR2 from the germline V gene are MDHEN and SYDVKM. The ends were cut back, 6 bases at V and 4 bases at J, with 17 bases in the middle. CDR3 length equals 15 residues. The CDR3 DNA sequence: TGTGCCAGCAGCCCCGAACGGGGGTCCGCAGATACGCAGTATTTT. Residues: CASSPERGSADTQYF.

Written as DNA, the CDR3 is TGCAGTGTTCGAAAGGACAGGGGGCCAGATACGCAGTATTTT. This gives the protein CSVRKDRGPDTQYF. The chain is built from TRBV20-1 and TRBJ2-3, with 11 positions matching TRBD1. This CDR3 spans 14 amino acids. The germline gives CDR1 DFQATT, CDR2 SNEGSKA (reference sequence). With V trimmed by 7 bases and J by 4 bases, 7 bases remained unmatched.

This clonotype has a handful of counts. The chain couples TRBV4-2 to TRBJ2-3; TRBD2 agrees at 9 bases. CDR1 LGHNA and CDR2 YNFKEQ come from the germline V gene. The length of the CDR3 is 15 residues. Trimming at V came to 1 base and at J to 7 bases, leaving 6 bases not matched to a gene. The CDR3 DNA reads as TGTGCCAGCAGCCAAGTGGGCGGGGGGGCGTATACGCAGTATTTT. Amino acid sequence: CASSQVGGGAYTQYF.

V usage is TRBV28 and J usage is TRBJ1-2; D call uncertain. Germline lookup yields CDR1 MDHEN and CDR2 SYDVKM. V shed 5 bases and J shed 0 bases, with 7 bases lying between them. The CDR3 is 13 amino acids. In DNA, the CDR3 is TGTGCCAGCAGTACAAGATCTAACTATGGCTACACCTTC. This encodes CASSTRSNYGYTF.

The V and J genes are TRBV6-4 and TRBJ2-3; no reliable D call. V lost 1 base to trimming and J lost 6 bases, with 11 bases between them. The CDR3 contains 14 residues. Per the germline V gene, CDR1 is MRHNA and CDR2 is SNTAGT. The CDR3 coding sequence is TGTGCCAGCAGTGACTTGGGGATTAGTGATACGCAGTATTTT. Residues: CASSDLGISDTQYF.